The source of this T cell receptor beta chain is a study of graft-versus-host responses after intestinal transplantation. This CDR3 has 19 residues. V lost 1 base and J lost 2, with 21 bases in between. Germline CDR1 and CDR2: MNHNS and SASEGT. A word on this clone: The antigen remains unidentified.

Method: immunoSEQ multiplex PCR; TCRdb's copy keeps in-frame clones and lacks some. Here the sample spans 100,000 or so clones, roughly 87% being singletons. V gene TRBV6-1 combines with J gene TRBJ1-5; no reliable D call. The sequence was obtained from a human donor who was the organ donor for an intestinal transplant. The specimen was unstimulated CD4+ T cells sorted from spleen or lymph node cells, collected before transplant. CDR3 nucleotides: TGTGCCAGCAGTGAAGTGGCATTACGGGCTTTCGGGGGCAATCAGCCCCAGCATTTT. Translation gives CASSEVALRAFGGNQPQHF.